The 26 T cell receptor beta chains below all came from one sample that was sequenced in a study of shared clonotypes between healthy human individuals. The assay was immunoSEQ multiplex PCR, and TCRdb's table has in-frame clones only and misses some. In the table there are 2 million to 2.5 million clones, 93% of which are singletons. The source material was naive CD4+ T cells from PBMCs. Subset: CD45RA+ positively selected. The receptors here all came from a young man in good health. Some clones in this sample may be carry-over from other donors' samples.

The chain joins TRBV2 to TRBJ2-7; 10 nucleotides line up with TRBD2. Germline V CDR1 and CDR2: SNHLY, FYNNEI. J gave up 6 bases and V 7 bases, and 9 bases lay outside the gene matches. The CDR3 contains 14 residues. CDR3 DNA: TGTGCCAGCACCGAGCGGGAGGGCCTAGTCGAGCAGTACTTC. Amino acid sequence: CASTEREGLVEQYF. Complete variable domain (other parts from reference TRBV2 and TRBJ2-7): EPEVTQTPSHQVTQMGQEVILRCVPISNHLYFYWYRQILGQKVEFLVSFYNNEISEKSEIFDDQFSVERPDGSNFTLKIRSTKLEDSAMYFCASTEREGLVEQYFGPGTRLTVT.

CDR3 sequence: CASTHRGGGYTF. DNA of the CDR3: TGTGCCAGCACCCACCGGGGGGGCGGCTACACCTTC. V gene TRBV6-5 combines with J gene TRBJ1-2, with D tentatively TRBD1 (6 bases). Looked up from germline, CDR1 is MNHEY and CDR2 is SVGAGI. Trimming pared 7 bases from V and 8 bases from J, leaving 14 bases between. This CDR3 comprises 12 residues.

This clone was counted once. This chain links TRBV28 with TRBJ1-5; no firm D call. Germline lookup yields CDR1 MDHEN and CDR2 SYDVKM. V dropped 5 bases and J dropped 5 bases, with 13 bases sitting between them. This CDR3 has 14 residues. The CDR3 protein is CASSGYTRDQPQHF. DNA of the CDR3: TGTGCCAGCAGTGGATACACGAGAGATCAGCCCCAGCATTTT.

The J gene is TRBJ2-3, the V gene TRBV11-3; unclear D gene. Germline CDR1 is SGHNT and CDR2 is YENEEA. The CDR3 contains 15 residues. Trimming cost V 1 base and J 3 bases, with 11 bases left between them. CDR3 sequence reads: CASSLAGEATDTQYF. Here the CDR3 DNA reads TGTGCCAGCAGCTTAGCAGGAGAGGCGACAGATACGCAGTATTTT. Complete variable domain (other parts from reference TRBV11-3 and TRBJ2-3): EAGVVQSPRYKIIEKKQPVAFWCNPISGHNTLYWYLQNLGQGPELLIRYENEEAVDDSQLPKDRFSAERLKGVDSTLKIQPAELGDSAVYLCASSLAGEATDTQYFGPGTRLTVL.

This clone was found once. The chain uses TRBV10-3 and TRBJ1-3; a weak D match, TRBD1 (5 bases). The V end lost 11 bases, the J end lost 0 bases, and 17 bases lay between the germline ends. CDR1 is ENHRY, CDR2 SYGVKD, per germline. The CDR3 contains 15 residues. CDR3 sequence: CASGGRIYSGNTIYF. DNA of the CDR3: TGTGCCTCTGGGGGGAGAATATACTCTGGAAACACCATATATTTT.

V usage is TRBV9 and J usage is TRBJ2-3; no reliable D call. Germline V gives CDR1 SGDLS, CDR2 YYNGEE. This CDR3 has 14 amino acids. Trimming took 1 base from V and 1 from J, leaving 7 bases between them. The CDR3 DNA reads TGTGCCAGCAGCGTAAATCCGGGCACAGATACGCAGTATTTT. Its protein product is CASSVNPGTDTQYF. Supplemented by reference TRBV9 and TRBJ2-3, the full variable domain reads DSGVTQTPKHLITATGQRVTLRCSPRSGDLSVYWYQQSLDQGLQFLIQYYNGEERAKGNILERFSAQQFPDLHSELNLSSLELGDSALYFCASSVNPGTDTQYFGPGTRLTVL.

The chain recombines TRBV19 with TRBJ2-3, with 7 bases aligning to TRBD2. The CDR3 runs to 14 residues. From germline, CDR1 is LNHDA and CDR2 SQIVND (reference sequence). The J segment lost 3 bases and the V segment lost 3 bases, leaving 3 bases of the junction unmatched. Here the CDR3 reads CASSMGGRTDTQYF. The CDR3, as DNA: TGTGCCAGTAGTATGGGAGGGCGAACAGATACGCAGTATTTT. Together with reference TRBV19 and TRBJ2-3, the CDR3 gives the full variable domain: DGGITQSPKYLFRKEGQNVTLSCEQNLNHDAMYWYRQDPGQGLRLIYYSQIVNDFQKGDIAEGYSVSREKKESFPLTVTSAQKNPTAFYLCASSMGGRTDTQYFGPGTRLTVL.

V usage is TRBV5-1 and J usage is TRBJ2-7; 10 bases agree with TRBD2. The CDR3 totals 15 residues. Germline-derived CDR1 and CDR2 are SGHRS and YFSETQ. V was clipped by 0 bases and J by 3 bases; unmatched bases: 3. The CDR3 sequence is CASSLELAGFYEQYF. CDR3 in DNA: TGCGCCAGCAGCTTGGAACTAGCGGGATTCTACGAGCAGTACTTC.

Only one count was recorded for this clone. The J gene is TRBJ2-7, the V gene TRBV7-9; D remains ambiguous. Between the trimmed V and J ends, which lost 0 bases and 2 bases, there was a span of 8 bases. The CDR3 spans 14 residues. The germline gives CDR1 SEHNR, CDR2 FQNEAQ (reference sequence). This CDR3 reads CASSLASPTYEQYF. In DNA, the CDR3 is TGTGCCAGCAGCTTAGCGTCCCCAACCTACGAGCAGTACTTC. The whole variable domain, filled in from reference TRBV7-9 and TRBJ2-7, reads DTGVSQNPRHKITKRGQNVTFRCDPISEHNRLYWYRQTLGQGPEFLTYFQNEAQLEKSRLLSDRFSAERPKGSFSTLEIQRTEQGDSAMYLCASSLASPTYEQYFGPGTRLTVT.

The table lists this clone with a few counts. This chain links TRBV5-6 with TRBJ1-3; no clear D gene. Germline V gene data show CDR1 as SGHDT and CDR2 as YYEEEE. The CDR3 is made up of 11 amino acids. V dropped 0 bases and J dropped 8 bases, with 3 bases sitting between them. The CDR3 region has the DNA TGTGCCAGCAGCTTGGGAGACACCATATATTTT. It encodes CASSLGDTIYF.

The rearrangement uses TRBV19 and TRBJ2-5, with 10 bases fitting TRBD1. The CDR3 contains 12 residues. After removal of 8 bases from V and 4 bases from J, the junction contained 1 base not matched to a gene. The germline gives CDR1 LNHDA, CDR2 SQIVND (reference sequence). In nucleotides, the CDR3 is TGTGCCAGTGGACAGGGGGGAGAGACCCAGTACTTC. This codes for CASGQGGETQYF.

This CDR3 is CASSSNSGAYNEQFF. The DNA of the CDR3 is TGTGCCAGCTCATCTAACTCAGGGGCTTACAATGAGCAGTTCTTC. The chain joins TRBV18 to TRBJ2-1, with D maybe TRBD1 (6 bases). The CDR3 is 15 residues long. Germline CDR1 KGHSH, CDR2 LQKENI. Trimming pared 5 bases from V and 4 bases from J, leaving 15 bases between.

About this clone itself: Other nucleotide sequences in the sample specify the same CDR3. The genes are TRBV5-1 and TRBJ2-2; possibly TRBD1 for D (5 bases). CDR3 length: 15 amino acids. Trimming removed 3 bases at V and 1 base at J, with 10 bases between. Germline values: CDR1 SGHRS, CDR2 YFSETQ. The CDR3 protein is CASSSTGLNTGELFF. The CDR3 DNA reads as TGCGCCAGCAGCTCTACAGGTCTGAACACCGGGGAGCTGTTTTTT.

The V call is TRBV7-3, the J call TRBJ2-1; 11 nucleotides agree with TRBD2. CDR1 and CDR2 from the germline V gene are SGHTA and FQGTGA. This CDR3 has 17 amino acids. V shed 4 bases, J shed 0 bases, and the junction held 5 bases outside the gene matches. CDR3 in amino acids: CASSSPGLADSYNEQFF. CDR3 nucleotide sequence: TGTGCCAGCAGCTCCCCGGGACTAGCGGACTCCTACAATGAGCAGTTCTTC.

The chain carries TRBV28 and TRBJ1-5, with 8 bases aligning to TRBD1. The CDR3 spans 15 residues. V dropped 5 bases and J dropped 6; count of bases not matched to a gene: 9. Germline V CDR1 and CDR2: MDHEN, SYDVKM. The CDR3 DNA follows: TGTGCCAGCAGTCCCCGGGACAGGCATCTTCAGCCCCAGCATTTT. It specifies CASSPRDRHLQPQHF.

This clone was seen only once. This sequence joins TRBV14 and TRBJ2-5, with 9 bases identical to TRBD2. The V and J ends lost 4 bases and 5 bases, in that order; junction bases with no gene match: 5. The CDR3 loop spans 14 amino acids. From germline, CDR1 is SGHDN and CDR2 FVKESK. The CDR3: CASSRAGGGETQYF. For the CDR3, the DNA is TGTGCCAGCAGCCGAGCGGGAGGTGGGGAGACCCAGTACTTC.

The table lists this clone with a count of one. Here the CDR3 DNA reads TGTGCCAGCAGTGATCAAACTAGAGGCGGCGAGCAGTACTTC. It translates to CASSDQTRGGEQYF. V and J are TRBV6-1 and TRBJ2-7; the D gene is possibly TRBD2 (5 bases). There are 14 residues in the CDR3. Germline V gene sequence: CDR1 MNHNS, CDR2 SASEGT. With 3 bases removed from V and 6 bases from J, the gap between germline ends came to 15 bases.

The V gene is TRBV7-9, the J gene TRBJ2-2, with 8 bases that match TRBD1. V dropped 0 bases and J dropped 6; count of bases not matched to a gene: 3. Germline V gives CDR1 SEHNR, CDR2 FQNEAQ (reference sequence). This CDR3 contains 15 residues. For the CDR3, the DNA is TGTGCCAGCAGCTTAGCCGGACAGGGCGCCGGGGAGCTGTTTTTT. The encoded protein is CASSLAGQGAGELFF.

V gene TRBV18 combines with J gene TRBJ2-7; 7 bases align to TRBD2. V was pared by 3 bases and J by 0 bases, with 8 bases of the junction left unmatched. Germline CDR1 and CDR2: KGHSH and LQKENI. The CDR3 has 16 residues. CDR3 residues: CASSPLGRESSYEQYF. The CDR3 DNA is TGTGCCAGCTCACCCCTTGGGCGGGAGAGCTCCTACGAGCAGTACTTC.

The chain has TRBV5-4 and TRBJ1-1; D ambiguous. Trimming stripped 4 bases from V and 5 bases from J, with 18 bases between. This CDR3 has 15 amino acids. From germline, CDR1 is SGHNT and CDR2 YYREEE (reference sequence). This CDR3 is CASSPSLVWGTEAFF. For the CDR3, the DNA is TGTGCCAGCAGCCCCTCGTTGGTCTGGGGAACTGAAGCTTTCTTT.

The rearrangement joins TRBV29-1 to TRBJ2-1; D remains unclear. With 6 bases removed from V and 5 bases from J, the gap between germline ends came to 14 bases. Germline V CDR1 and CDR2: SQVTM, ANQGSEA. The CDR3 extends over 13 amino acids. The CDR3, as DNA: TGCAGCGTCTCCCGCAAGTCAGACAATGAGCAGTTCTTC. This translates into CSVSRKSDNEQFF.

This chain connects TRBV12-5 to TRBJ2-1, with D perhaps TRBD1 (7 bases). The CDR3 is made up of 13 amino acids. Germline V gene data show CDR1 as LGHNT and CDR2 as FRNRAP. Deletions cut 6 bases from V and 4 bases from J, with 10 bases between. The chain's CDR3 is CASGAGGYNEQFF. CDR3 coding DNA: TGTGCTAGTGGGGCAGGGGGGTACAATGAGCAGTTCTTC. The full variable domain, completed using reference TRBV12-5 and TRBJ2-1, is DARVTQTPRHKVTEMGQEVTMRCQPILGHNTVFWYRQTMMQGLELLAYFRNRAPLDDSGMPKDRFSAEMPDATLATLKIQPSEPRDSAVYFCASGAGGYNEQFFGPGTRLTVL.

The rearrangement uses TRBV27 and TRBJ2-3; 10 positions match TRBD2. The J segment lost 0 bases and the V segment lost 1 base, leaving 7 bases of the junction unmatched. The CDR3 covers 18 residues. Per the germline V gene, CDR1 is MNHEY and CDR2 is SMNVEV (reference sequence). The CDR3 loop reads CASSLYFKREGSTDTQYF. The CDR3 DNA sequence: TGTGCCAGCAGTTTATATTTTAAGCGGGAGGGTAGCACAGATACGCAGTATTTT.

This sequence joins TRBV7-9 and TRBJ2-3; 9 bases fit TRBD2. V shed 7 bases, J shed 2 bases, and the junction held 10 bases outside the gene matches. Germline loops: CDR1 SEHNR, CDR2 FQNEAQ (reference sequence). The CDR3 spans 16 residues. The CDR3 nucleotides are TGTGCCAGCACCCGGGGGGCTAGCGGGGACACAGATACGCAGTATTTT. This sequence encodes CASTRGASGDTDTQYF.

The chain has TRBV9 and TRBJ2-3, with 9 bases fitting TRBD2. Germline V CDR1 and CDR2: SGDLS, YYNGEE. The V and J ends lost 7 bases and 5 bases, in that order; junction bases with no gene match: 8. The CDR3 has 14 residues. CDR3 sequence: CASRPSGMVDTQYF. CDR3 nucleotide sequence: TGTGCCAGCCGGCCTAGCGGGATGGTAGATACGCAGTATTTT.

DNA of the CDR3: TGTGCCAGCAGCCAGGGGACCGGGACAGGGGTCACCGGGGAGCTGTTTTTT. Translating gives CASSQGTGTGVTGELFF. The V gene is TRBV7-9, the J gene TRBJ2-2, with TRBD1 matching over 10 bases. This CDR3 has 17 amino acids. The V segment lost 5 bases and the J segment 4 bases; nucleotides outside the gene matches: 10. The V gene's germline CDR1 is SEHNR and CDR2 FQNEAQ (reference sequence).